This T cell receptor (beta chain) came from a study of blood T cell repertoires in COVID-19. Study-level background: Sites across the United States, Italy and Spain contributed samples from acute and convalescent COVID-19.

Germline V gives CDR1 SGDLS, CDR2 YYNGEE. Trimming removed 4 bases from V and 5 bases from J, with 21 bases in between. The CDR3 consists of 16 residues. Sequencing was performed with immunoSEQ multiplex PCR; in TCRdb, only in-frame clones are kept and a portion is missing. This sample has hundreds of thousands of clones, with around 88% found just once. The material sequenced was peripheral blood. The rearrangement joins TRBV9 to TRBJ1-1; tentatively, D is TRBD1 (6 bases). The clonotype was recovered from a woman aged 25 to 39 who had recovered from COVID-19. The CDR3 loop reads CASSPRDTSRVTEAFF. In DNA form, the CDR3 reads TGTGCCAGCAGCCCCCGGGACACTAGTAGAGTGACTGAAGCTTTCTTT.